A selection of T cell receptor beta chains follows, all from one sample in a study of cytomegalovirus exposure and HLA in healthy donors. Repertoires were generated with immunoSEQ multiplex PCR, while TCRdb's copy carries only in-frame clones and drops some. The sample has approximately 81,000 clones; approximately 84% are singletons. Input material: PBMCs. These receptors came from a woman aged 45-65 years in good health and CMV-seronegative. Both conserved end residues are part of each CDR3. The D gene is left open where the match is weak. Clone sizes are given selectively: once, few, many, or a class where the clone is expanded.

V gene	clone size	J gene	D gene	CDR3 DNA	CDR3 protein
TRBV5-1	.	TRBJ1-1	.	TGCGCCAGCAGGTTGAGGACACCGAACACTGAAGCTTTCTTT	CASRLRTPNTEAFF
TRBV5-6	.	TRBJ1-1	.	TGTGCCAGCAGCCCCCCAGGTTACGGGAACACTGAAGCTTTCTTT	CASSPPGYGNTEAFF
TRBV28	.	TRBJ1-1	TRBD1	TGTGCCAGCAGTCTTACCGGGACAGCCGAAGCTTTCTTT	CASSLTGTAEAFF
TRBV29-1	.	TRBJ1-1	.	TGCAGCGTCCGGACGTCGGGGGAAGCTTTCTTT	CSVRTSGEAFF
TRBV29-1	.	TRBJ2-2	.	TGCAGCGTTGAAGATCCGGGGGAGCTGTTTTTT	CSVEDPGELFF
TRBV20-1	.	TRBJ2-1	.	TGCAGTGCTAACGACTTCTATGAGCAGTTCTTC	CSANDFYEQFF
TRBV5-1	.	TRBJ1-6	TRBD1	TGCGCCAGCAGCTTGGGTGGGACAGGGGAGTCACCCCTCCACTTT	CASSLGGTGESPLHF
TRBV6-6	.	TRBJ2-1	.	TGTGCCAGCAGCCCCAGCGGATCCTACAATGAGCAGTTCTTC	CASSPSGSYNEQFF
TRBV9	.	TRBJ2-5	TRBD1	TGTGCCAGCAGCGTAGATGGGGGGACAGGGGCAGAGACCCAGTACTTC	CASSVDGGTGAETQYF
TRBV5-1	.	TRBJ2-1	.	TGCGCCAGCAGCTTGGACAGGGTAGAAAATGAGCAGTTCTTC	CASSLDRVENEQFF
TRBV10-2	once	TRBJ2-5	.	TGCGCCAGCAGTGCAACAGCTACGGAAAAGGAGACCCAGTACTTC	CASSATATEKETQYF
TRBV2	.	TRBJ1-2	.	TGTGCCAGCAGTGAAGCCCGCCAGGGGTTCGGCGGCTACACCTTC	CASSEARQGFGGYTF
TRBV11-2	.	TRBJ2-7	TRBD2	TGTGCCAGCGTGCTCTGGGGGGGAAGCGAGCAGTACTTC	CASVLWGGSEQYF
TRBV5-4	.	TRBJ1-4	.	TGTGCCAGCAGCTTTGGGGGGGCAACTAATGAAAAACTGTTTTTT	CASSFGGATNEKLFF
TRBV2	few	TRBJ2-3	TRBD2	TGTGCCAGCAGTGAACTAGCGGGAGTCACAAGGACAGATACGCAGTATTTT	CASSELAGVTRTDTQYF
TRBV7-8	.	TRBJ2-7	TRBD1	TGTGCCAGCAGCTTAGCCTACAGGGGCTCCTACGAGCAGTACTTC	CASSLAYRGSYEQYF
TRBV6-5	.	TRBJ2-7	TRBD2	TGTGCCAGCAGTTACGGGTCAGCGGGAGTCGGCGAGCAGTACTTC	CASSYGSAGVGEQYF
TRBV4-1	few	TRBJ2-3	.	TGCGCCAGCAGCCAAGAAGGAGGAGGCACAGATACGCAGTATTTT	CASSQEGGGTDTQYF
TRBV7-8	.	TRBJ1-5	.	TGTGCCAGCAGTAACCAGTATGTTGGTAATCAGCCCCAGCATTTT	CASSNQYVGNQPQHF
TRBV6-6	.	TRBJ1-5	TRBD1	TGTGCCAGCAATTACTCTCTAGGGGGCGCGCAGCCCCAGCATTTT	CASNYSLGGAQPQHF
TRBV2	.	TRBJ1-5	.	TGTGCCAGCACGACAGACAGCAATCAGCCCCAGCATTTT	CASTTDSNQPQHF
TRBV5-6	.	TRBJ1-2	TRBD1	TGTGCCAGCAGCGTCTCCCAGAACAGGGGATATGGCTACACCTTC	CASSVSQNRGYGYTF
TRBV27	once	TRBJ2-7	.	TGTGCCAGCGGCCCCCCGGGTGAGGAGCAGTACTTC	CASGPPGEEQYF
TRBV4-1	.	TRBJ1-1	.	TGCGCCAGCAGCCAACTACAGGTTCAAAACACTGAAGCTTTCTTT	CASSQLQVQNTEAFF
TRBV9	.	TRBJ2-1	TRBD2	TGTGCCAGCAGCGAGGGGGGTGGACTAGCGGGTCGCAATGAGCAGTTCTTC	CASSEGGGLAGRNEQFF
TRBV6-1	.	TRBJ2-3	TRBD2	TGTGCCAGCAGTGTAGCGGGGGGTACAGATACGCAGTATTTT	CASSVAGGTDTQYF
TRBV6-6	.	TRBJ2-7	.	TGTGCCAGCAGTTACGGGGCCCAAGGTGGGGAGCAGTACTTC	CASSYGAQGGEQYF
TRBV6-5	.	TRBJ1-2	TRBD1	TGTGCCAGCAGGCTCGGACAGGGTCCCTATGGCTACACCTTC	CASRLGQGPYGYTF
TRBV10-1	.	TRBJ2-3	TRBD2	TGCGCCAGCCGAGCGGGGGGCACAGATACGCAGTATTTT	CASRAGGTDTQYF
TRBV23-1	.	TRBJ1-2	.	TGCGCCAGCAGTCAACAGTGGAGCTATGGCTACACCTTC	CASSQQWSYGYTF
TRBV6-5	.	TRBJ2-7	TRBD2	TGTGCCAGCAGCCAAGCGGGAGGTTTCTACGAGCAGTACTTC	CASSQAGGFYEQYF
TRBV27	.	TRBJ2-3	TRBD1	TGTGCCAGCGCGGAGGACAGGAGCACAGATACGCAGTATTTT	CASAEDRSTDTQYF
TRBV30	.	TRBJ1-1	.	TGTGCCTGGAAGGACAAGAACACTGAAGCTTTCTTT	CAWKDKNTEAFF
TRBV5-8	.	TRBJ2-7	.	TGTGCCAGCAGCCCCCACGTGGGAGCGGTGGGGTTTTACGAGCAGTACTTC	CASSPHVGAVGFYEQYF
TRBV4-1	.	TRBJ2-2	.	TGCGCCAGCAGCCAGTCAGGGTCCGGGGAGCTGTTTTTT	CASSQSGSGELFF
TRBV6-6	few	TRBJ2-5	.	TGTGCCAGCAGTTACAAGGACGGGGATGGGACCCAGTACTTC	CASSYKDGDGTQYF
TRBV28	once	TRBJ1-1	.	TGTGCCAGCAGTCCCTCCCGGGATCGGCGGAACACTGAAGCTTTCTTT	CASSPSRDRRNTEAFF
TRBV7-6	.	TRBJ2-2	.	TGTGCCAGCAGCTTCAGGACAGCTGAGAACACCGGGGAGCTGTTTTTT	CASSFRTAENTGELFF
TRBV2	.	TRBJ2-1	TRBD2	TGTGCCAGCAGTGATTCTAGCGGGAGGGCCGCTGAGCAGTTCTTC	CASSDSSGRAAEQFF
TRBV5-1	few	TRBJ2-3	TRBD2	TGCGCCAGCAGCAAGACCGGGACTAGTGTCACAGATACGCAGTATTTT	CASSKTGTSVTDTQYF
TRBV21-1	.	TRBJ1-2	.	TGTGCCAGCAGCCTTCGGAACAGAGCTAACTATGGCTACACCTTC	CASSLRNRANYGYTF
TRBV6-6	.	TRBJ1-1	.	TGTGCCAGCAGACCTGACAGGAACACTGAAGCTTTCTTT	CASRPDRNTEAFF
TRBV7-2	.	TRBJ2-2	TRBD2	TGTGCCAGCAGCTTAGTGGGGCTAGCGGGAGGTAACACCGGGGAGCTGTTTTTT	CASSLVGLAGGNTGELFF
TRBV2	.	TRBJ2-1	.	TGTGCCAGCAGTGACGACAGAGAAAGCTCCTACAATGAGCAGTTCTTC	CASSDDRESSYNEQFF
TRBV9	.	TRBJ2-1	.	TGTGCCAGCAGCCTCTCAGGGTGGCCCACACAAATGAATGAGCAGTTCTTC	CASSLSGWPTQMNEQFF
TRBV6-6	.	TRBJ2-1	.	TGTGCCAGCACCGCGGGGAGGGGGGGCGAAACTGAGCAGTTCTTC	CASTAGRGGETEQFF
TRBV27	.	TRBJ2-1	TRBD2	TGTGCCAGCAGTTCAACCGGGACTAGAGGTTTCTATGAGCAGTTCTTC	CASSSTGTRGFYEQFF
TRBV27	.	TRBJ2-1	TRBD2	TGTGCCAGCAGTTCATTAGCGGGAGGGCGTAATGAGCAGTTCTTC	CASSSLAGGRNEQFF
TRBV4-1	.	TRBJ2-3	.	TGCGCCAGCAGCCAACCCCGGGGGACGCTCCCATACACAGATACGCAGTATTTT	CASSQPRGTLPYTDTQYF